This TCR beta chain was captured by sequencing in a study of cytomegalovirus exposure and HLA in healthy donors. The study's findings and limits: Roughly uniform sequencing depth across donors was assumed, possibly incorrectly. Approximately 160 TCR beta chains were listed as cytomegalovirus-associated. Most of the CMV-associated TCR beta chains (in a later analysis) appeared to be HLA-restricted.

Vbeta (60) and Jbeta (13) primers were used in the PCR. Under the authors' procedure: In a later analysis, approximately 80 million unique TCR beta chains included roughly 11 million shared by two or more donors. Only in-frame clones appear in the TCRdb table, and some are missing; sequencing was by immunoSEQ multiplex PCR. For V, J and clone size, that table is used; D and trimming come from the DNA. Seen here are tens of thousands of clones, approximately 78% observed once, and the top ten hold 4.6%. The CDR3 runs to 18 residues. V shed 2 bases and J 6 bases; nucleotides not matched to a gene: 12. Per germline, CDR1 SGHTA and CDR2 FQGNSA. As to this clone: What it recognizes is unknown.

J is TRBJ1-4 and V is TRBV7-2; TRBD1 matches at 10 bases. The source of this sequence is a middle-aged woman in good health and CMV-seropositive. The sequencing input was PBMCs. The CDR3 loop reads CASSLSLTGTGEDEKLFF. The DNA of the CDR3 is TGTGCCAGCAGCTTATCTCTTACCGGGACAGGGGAAGATGAAAAACTGTTTTTT.